This TCR beta chain was sequenced for a study of T cell responses to AZD1222 COVID-19 vaccine. General study results and limits: The study found vaccine-associated CD4 TCRs spanning spike, dominant at 160-218 and 743-854. Mostly white British, mostly female donors; authors suggested clonal diversity may be underestimated. Spike-specific TCR repertoires showed rising breadth and depth after two AZD1222 doses. It was only after the peak T cell response that any repertoires were sampled.

Some clones are missing from TCRdb's copy, which holds only in-frame ones; the method was immunoSEQ multiplex PCR. Of over 70,000 clones listed, almost 90% are singletons. About this clone itself: Its cognate antigen is unknown.

This CDR3 region has 14 residues. Germline CDR1 reads SNHLY; CDR2 reads FYNNEI. Trimming took off 3 bases at V and 4 bases at J, with 11 bases between the two ends. The TCR sequence derives from an adult in good health. The V call is TRBV2, the J call TRBJ2-3; D is possibly TRBD1 or TRBD2 (6 bases each). Sequenced here: peripheral blood, sampled on day 0 of MenACWY control vaccination. The CDR3 DNA reads TGTGCCAGCAGTGATAGGGGGGATGCAGATACGCAGTATTTT. Translation gives CASSDRGDADTQYF.